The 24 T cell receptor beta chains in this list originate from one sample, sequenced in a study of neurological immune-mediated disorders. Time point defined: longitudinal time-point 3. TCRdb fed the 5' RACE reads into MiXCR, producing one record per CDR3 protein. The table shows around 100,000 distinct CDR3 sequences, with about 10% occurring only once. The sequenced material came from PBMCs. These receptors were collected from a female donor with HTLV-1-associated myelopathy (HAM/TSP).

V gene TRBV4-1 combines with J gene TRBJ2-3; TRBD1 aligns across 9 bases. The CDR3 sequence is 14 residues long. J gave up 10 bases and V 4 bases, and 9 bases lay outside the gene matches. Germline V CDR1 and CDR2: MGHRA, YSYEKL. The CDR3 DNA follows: TGCGCCAGCAGCCGCGCCCGGGACAGGGATCCGCAGTATTTT. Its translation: CASSRARDRDPQYF.

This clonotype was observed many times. In nucleotides, the CDR3 is TGTGCCAGCAGCTTAGTTGGCAATCAGCCCCAGCATTTT. It translates to CASSLVGNQPQHF. The chain has TRBV11-2 and TRBJ1-5; D gene unclear. CDR1 SGHAT and CDR2 FQNNGV come from the germline V gene. CDR3 size: 13 residues. The V end was cut by 1 base, the J end by 2 bases, with 3 bases between. Using reference TRBV11-2 and TRBJ1-5 for the parts outside the CDR3, the full variable domain is EAGVAQSPRYKIIEKRQSVAFWCNPISGHATLYWYQQILGQGPKLLIQFQNNGVVDDSQLPKDRFSAERLKGVDSTLKIQPAKLEDSAVYLCASSLVGNQPQHFGDGTRLSIL.

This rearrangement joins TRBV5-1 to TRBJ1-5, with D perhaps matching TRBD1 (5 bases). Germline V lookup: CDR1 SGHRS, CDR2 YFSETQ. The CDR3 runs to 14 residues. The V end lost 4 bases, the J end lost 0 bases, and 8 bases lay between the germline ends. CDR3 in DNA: TGCGCCAGCAGCCAAGGGGATAGCAATCAGCCCCAGCATTTT. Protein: CASSQGDSNQPQHF.

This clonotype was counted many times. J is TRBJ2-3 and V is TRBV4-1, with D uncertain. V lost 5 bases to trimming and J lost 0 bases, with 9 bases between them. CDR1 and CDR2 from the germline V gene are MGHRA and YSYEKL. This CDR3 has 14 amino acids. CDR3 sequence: CASSKYLSTDTQYF. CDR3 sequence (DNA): TGCGCCAGCAGCAAGTACCTTAGCACAGATACGCAGTATTTT.

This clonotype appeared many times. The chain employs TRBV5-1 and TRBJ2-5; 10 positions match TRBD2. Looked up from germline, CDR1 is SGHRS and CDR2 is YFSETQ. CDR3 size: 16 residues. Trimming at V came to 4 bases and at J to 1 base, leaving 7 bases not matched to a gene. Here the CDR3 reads CASSGGLAGGQETQYF. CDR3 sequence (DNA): TGCGCCAGCAGCGGGGGATTAGCGGGGGGCCAAGAGACCCAGTACTTC. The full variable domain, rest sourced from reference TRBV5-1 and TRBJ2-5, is KAGVTQTPRYLIKTRGQQVTLSCSPISGHRSVSWYQQTPGQGLQFLFEYFSETQRNKGNFPGRFSGRQFSNSRSEMNVSTLELGDSALYLCASSGGLAGGQETQYFGPGTRLLVL.

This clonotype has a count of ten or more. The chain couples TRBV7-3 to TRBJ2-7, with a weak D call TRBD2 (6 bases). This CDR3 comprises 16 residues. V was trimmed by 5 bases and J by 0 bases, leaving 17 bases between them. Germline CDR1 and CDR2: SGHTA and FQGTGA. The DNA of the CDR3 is TGTGCCAGCAGCCCGCGTGGAGGGACGGACTCCTACGAGCAGTACTTC. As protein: CASSPRGGTDSYEQYF.

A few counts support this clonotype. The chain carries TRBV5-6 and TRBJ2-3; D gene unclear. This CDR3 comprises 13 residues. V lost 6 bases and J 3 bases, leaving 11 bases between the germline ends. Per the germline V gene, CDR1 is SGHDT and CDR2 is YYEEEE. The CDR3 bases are TGTGCCAGCACCCTTGGCCCAACAGATACGCAGTATTTT. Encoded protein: CASTLGPTDTQYF.

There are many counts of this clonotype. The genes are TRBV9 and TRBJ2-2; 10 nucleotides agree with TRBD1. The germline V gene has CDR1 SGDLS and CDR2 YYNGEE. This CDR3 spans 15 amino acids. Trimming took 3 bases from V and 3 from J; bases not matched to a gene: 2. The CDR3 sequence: CASSAGQGHTGELFF. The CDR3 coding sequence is TGTGCCAGCAGCGCGGGACAGGGGCACACCGGGGAGCTGTTTTTT.

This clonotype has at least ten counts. CDR3 sequence reads: CSVEGQGIGYTF. The CDR3 DNA reads TGCAGCGTCGAGGGACAGGGTATAGGCTACACCTTC. The V call is TRBV29-1, the J call TRBJ1-2, with TRBD1 matching 9 bases. CDR3 length: 12 residues. CDR1 is SQVTM and CDR2 is ANQGSEA in the germline V gene. V lost 6 bases, J lost 8 bases, and 7 bases stayed unmatched.

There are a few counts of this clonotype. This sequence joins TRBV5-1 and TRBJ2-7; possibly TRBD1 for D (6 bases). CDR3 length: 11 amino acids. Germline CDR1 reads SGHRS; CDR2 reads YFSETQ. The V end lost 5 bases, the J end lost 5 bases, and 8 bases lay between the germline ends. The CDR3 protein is CASRTGHEQYF. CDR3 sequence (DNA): TGCGCCAGCAGAACAGGGCACGAGCAGTACTTC.

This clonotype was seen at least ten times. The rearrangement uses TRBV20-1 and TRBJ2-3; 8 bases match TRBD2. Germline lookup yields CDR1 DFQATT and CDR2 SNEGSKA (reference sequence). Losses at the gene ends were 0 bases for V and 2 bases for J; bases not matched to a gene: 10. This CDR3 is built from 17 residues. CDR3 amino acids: CSARDPQRGFNTDTQYF. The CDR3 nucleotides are TGCAGTGCTAGAGATCCACAGCGGGGGTTCAACACAGATACGCAGTATTTT.

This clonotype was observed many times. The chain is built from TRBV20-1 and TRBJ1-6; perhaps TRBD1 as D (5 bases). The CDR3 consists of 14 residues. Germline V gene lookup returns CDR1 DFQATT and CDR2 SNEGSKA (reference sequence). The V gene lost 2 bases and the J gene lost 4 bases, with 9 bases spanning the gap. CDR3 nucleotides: TGCAGTGCTAGAAAGGGGACTTATAATTCACCCCTCCACTTT. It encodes CSARKGTYNSPLHF.

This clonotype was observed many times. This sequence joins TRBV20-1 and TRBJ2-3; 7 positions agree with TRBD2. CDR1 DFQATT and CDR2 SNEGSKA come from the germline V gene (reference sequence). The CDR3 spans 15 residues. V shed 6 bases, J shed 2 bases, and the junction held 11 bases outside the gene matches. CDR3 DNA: TGCAGTGCCCCCCCCGGCGGGGGATTCACAGATACGCAGTATTTT. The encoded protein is CSAPPGGGFTDTQYF.

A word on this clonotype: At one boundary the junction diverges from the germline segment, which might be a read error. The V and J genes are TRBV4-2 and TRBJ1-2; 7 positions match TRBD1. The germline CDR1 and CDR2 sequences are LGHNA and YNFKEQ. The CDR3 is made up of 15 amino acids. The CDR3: CVSSQAGTATYGYTF. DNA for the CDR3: TGTGTCAGCAGCCAGGCCGGGACAGCGACATATGGCTACACCTTC.

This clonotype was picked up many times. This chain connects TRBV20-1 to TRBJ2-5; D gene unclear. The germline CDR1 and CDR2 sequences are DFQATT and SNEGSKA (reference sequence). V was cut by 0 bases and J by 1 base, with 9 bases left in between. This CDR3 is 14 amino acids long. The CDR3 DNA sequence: TGCAGTGCTAGAGATTTAAAGGCCCAAGAGACCCAGTACTTC. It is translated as CSARDLKAQETQYF.

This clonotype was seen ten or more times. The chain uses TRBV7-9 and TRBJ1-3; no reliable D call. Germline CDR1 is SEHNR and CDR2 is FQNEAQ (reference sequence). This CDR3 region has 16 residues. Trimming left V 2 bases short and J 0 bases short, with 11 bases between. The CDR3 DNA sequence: TGTGCCAGCAGCTTACTCGGCATCGTCTCTGGAAACACCATATATTTT. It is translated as CASSLLGIVSGNTIYF.

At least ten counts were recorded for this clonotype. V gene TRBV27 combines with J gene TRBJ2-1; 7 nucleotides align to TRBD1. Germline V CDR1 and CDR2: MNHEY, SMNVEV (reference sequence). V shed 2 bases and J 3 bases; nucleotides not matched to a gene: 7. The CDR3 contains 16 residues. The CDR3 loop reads CASSLNRGTFYNEQFF. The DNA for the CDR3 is TGTGCCAGCAGTTTAAACAGGGGTACCTTCTACAATGAGCAGTTCTTC.

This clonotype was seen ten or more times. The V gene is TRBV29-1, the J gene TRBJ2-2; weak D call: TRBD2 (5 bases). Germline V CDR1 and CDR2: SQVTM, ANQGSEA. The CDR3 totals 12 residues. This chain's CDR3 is CSCGQFTGELFF. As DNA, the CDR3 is TGCAGTTGCGGGCAGTTCACCGGGGAGCTGTTTTTT.

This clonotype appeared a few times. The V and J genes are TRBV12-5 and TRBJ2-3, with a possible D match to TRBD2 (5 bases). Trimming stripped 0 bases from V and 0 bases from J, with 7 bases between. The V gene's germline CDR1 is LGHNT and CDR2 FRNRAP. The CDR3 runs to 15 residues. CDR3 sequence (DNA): TGTGCTAGTGGTTTGGTCGGGGTCAGCACAGATACGCAGTATTTT. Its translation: CASGLVGVSTDTQYF.

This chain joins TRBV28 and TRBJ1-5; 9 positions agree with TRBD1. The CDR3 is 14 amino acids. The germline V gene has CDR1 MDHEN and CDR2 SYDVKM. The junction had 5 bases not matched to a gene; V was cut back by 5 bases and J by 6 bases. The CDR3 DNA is TGTGCCAGCAGTCCGTGGACAGGGGTTCAGCCCCAGCATTTT. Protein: CASSPWTGVQPQHF.

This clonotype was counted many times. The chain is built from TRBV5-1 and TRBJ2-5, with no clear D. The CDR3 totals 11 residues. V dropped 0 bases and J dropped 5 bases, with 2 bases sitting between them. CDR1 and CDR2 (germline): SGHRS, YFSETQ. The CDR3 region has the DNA TGCGCCAGCAGCTTGGAGGAGACCCAGTACTTC. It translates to CASSLEETQYF.

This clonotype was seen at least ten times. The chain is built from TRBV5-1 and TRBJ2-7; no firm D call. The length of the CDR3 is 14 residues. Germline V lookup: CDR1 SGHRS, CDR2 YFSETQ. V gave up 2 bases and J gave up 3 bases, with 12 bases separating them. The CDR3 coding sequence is TGCGCCAGCAGCTTCAGGACGGAACACTACGAGCAGTACTTC. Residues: CASSFRTEHYEQYF.

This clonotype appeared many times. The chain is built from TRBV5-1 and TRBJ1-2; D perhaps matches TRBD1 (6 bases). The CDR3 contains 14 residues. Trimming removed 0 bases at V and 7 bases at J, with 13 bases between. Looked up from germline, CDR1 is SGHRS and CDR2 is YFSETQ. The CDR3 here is CASSLEGEVGGYTF. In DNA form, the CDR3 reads TGCGCCAGCAGCTTGGAGGGGGAGGTCGGTGGCTACACCTTC.

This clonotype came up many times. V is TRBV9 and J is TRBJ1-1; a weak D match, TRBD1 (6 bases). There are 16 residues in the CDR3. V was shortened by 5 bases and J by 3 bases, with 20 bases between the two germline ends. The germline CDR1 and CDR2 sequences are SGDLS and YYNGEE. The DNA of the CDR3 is TGTGCCAGCAGATCCCCGACAGGCGTGGGGGACACTGAAGCTTTCTTT. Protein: CASRSPTGVGDTEAFF.